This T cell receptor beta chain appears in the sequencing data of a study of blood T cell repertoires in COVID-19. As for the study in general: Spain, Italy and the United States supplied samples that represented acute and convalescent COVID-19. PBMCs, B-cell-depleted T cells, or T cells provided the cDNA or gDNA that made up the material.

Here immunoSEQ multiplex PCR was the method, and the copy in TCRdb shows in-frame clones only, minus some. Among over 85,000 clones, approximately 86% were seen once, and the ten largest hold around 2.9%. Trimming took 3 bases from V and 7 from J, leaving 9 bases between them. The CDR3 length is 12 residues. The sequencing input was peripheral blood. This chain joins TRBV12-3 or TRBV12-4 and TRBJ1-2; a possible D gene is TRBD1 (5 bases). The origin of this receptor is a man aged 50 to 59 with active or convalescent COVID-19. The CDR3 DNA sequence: TGTGCCAGCAGTTTTGGGGCTTTTGGCTACACCTTC. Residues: CASSFGAFGYTF.